The 15 T cell receptor beta chains listed next were all sequenced from one sample in a study of blood T cell repertoires in COVID-19. Sequencing was performed with immunoSEQ multiplex PCR; in TCRdb, only in-frame clones are kept and a portion is missing. The sample includes 100,000 or so clones, about four fifths of them seen just once. Sequenced: peripheral blood. The source of these receptors is an elderly woman with acute or convalescent COVID-19.

This clone was picked up a small number of times. This rearrangement joins TRBV7-9 to TRBJ2-2; 7 positions agree with TRBD2. The CDR3 runs to 15 residues. Trimming at V came to 3 bases and at J to 5 bases, leaving 6 bases not matched to a gene. Germline V gene data show CDR1 as SEHNR and CDR2 as FQNEAQ (reference sequence). This chain's CDR3 is CASSFQLARTGELFF. The CDR3 DNA sequence: TGTGCCAGCAGCTTCCAACTAGCGAGGACCGGGGAGCTGTTTTTT.

The V and J genes are TRBV5-1 and TRBJ1-2; D gene unclear. Germline CDR1 reads SGHRS; CDR2 reads YFSETQ. V was cut by 1 base and J by 7 bases, with 14 bases left in between. CDR3 length equals 14 residues. CDR3 sequence (DNA): TGCGCCAGCAGCTTGACCGGCCTAGTCTCTGGCTACACCTTC. Amino acid sequence: CASSLTGLVSGYTF. The complete variable domain, with remaining parts taken from reference TRBV5-1 and TRBJ1-2, reads KAGVTQTPRYLIKTRGQQVTLSCSPISGHRSVSWYQQTPGQGLQFLFEYFSETQRNKGNFPGRFSGRQFSNSRSEMNVSTLELGDSALYLCASSLTGLVSGYTFGSGTRLTVV.

The CDR3 here is CASSRFPGQETQYF. CDR3 nucleotides: TGCGCCAGCAGCAGATTTCCGGGACAAGAGACCCAGTACTTC. This chain uses TRBV5-1 with TRBJ2-5; possibly TRBD2 for D (5 bases). Trimming shortened V by 4 bases and J by 2 bases, and 12 bases separated the two germline ends. Germline V CDR1 and CDR2: SGHRS, YFSETQ. The CDR3 length is 14 residues.

This CDR3 reads CASSRNPEAEAFF. DNA for the CDR3: TGCGCCAGCAGCCGGAACCCGGAGGCTGAAGCTTTCTTT. This sequence joins TRBV5-1 and TRBJ1-1; no reliable D call. V was shortened by 4 bases and J by 6 bases, with 13 bases between the two germline ends. The CDR3 sequence is 13 residues long. In germline, CDR1 is SGHRS, CDR2 YFSETQ.

This sequence joins TRBV4-3 and TRBJ2-1; D gene uncertain. The V gene's germline CDR1 is LGHNA and CDR2 YSLEER. This CDR3 has 14 residues. V dropped 0 bases and J dropped 8 bases, with 11 bases sitting between them. For the CDR3, the DNA is TGCGCCAGCAGCCAAGATCGGAGACGGGATGAGCAGTTCTTC. Protein: CASSQDRRRDEQFF.

This clone was seen only a few times. The rearrangement links TRBV3-1 (or the pseudogene TRBV3-2) to TRBJ2-1; D perhaps matches TRBD2 (5 bases). The V and J ends lost 0 bases and 5 bases respectively, with 11 bases between them. This CDR3 is built from 15 residues. Per the germline V gene, CDR1 is LGHDT and CDR2 is YNNKEL (reference sequence). CDR3 protein: CASSQDGGHHNEQFF. In nucleotides, the CDR3 is TGTGCCAGCAGCCAAGATGGCGGGCACCACAATGAGCAGTTCTTC.

The DNA of the CDR3 is TGTGCCAGCAGCCTTCGGACAGGGGAGGCCTATGGCTACACCTTC. This sequence encodes CASSLRTGEAYGYTF. The V gene is TRBV3-1 (or the pseudogene TRBV3-2), the J gene TRBJ1-2, with TRBD1 identical over 9 bases. This CDR3 has 15 amino acids. Germline V CDR1 and CDR2: LGHDT, YNNKEL (reference sequence). Trimming at V came to 4 bases and at J to 4 bases, leaving 7 bases not matched to a gene.

The rearrangement joins TRBV27 to TRBJ2-6, with a weak D call TRBD1 (6 bases). The germline V gene encodes CDR1 MNHEY and CDR2 SMNVEV (reference sequence). The CDR3 contains 15 residues. Between the trimmed V and J ends, which lost 3 bases and 1 base, there was a span of 7 bases. The CDR3 here is CASSFTGSGANVLTF. CDR3 in DNA: TGTGCCAGCAGTTTTACAGGGTCTGGGGCCAACGTCCTGACTTTC.

The sample holds one count of this clone. V usage is TRBV5-1 and J usage is TRBJ2-2; D is unresolved. CDR1 SGHRS and CDR2 YFSETQ come from the germline V gene. The CDR3 totals 13 residues. With 4 bases removed from V and 5 bases from J, the gap between germline ends came to 9 bases. CDR3 sequence reads: CASSPTRTGELFF. As DNA, the CDR3 is TGCGCCAGCAGCCCAACTCGGACCGGGGAGCTGTTTTTT.

The chain employs TRBV3-1 (or the pseudogene TRBV3-2) and TRBJ2-7; D possibly corresponds to TRBD1 (6 bases). Germline CDR1 LGHDT, CDR2 YNNKEL (reference sequence). CDR3 length: 14 residues. Between the trimmed V and J ends, which lost 4 bases and 0 bases, there was a span of 10 bases. This CDR3 is CASSLQGRSYEQYF. As DNA, the CDR3 is TGTGCCAGCAGCCTACAGGGCCGCTCCTACGAGCAGTACTTC.

This rearrangement joins TRBV2 to TRBJ1-1, with TRBD1 as a possible D gene (6 bases). The germline V and J ends were trimmed by 4 bases and 0 bases, with 9 bases remaining between them. The germline V gene encodes CDR1 SNHLY and CDR2 FYNNEI. This CDR3 spans 14 amino acids. Written as DNA, the CDR3 is TGTGCCAGCAGTGTAGGGGGACTGAACACTGAAGCTTTCTTT. Its translation is CASSVGGLNTEAFF.

This chain uses TRBV24-1 with TRBJ1-5; 9 bases are shared with TRBD1. The V segment lost 4 bases and the J segment 5 bases; nucleotides outside the gene matches: 5. Germline loops: CDR1 KGHDR, CDR2 SFDVKD. The CDR3 length is 15 residues. As DNA, the CDR3 is TGTGCCACCAGTGAAAACAGGGGGCTGGATCAGCCCCAGCATTTT. The encoded protein is CATSENRGLDQPQHF.

CDR3 nucleotide sequence: TGTGCCTGGAGGAGGGGGTTAAACACTGAAGCTTTCTTT. Residues: CAWRRGLNTEAFF. The gene calls are TRBV30 and TRBJ1-1, with a weak D call TRBD1 (6 bases). The V end lost 3 bases, the J end lost 2 bases, and 10 bases lay between the germline ends. The CDR3 runs 13 residues. From germline, CDR1 is GTSNPN and CDR2 SVGIG (reference sequence).

The rearrangement uses TRBV6-5 and TRBJ1-1, with D perhaps TRBD1 (5 bases). Germline V gene data show CDR1 as MNHEY and CDR2 as SVGAGI. Trimming stripped 3 bases from V and 4 bases from J, with 9 bases between. The CDR3 has 13 amino acids. CDR3 in amino acids: CASSYQGGTEAFF. In nucleotides, the CDR3 is TGTGCCAGCAGTTATCAGGGAGGCACTGAAGCTTTCTTT.

The V call is TRBV9, the J call TRBJ2-7; TRBD2 agrees at 10 bases. The CDR3 is made up of 14 amino acids. Germline V lookup: CDR1 SGDLS, CDR2 YYNGEE. J gave up 6 bases and V 4 bases, and 7 bases lay outside the gene matches. The CDR3 loop is CASSPRVAGGEQYF. CDR3 bases: TGTGCCAGCAGCCCTCGGGTAGCGGGAGGCGAGCAGTACTTC.